Listed below are T cell receptor beta chains from one sample, sequenced in a study of cytomegalovirus exposure and HLA in healthy donors. Produced via immunoSEQ multiplex PCR; TCRdb's table is partial and in-frame only. In the table there are 150,000 to 200,000 clones, around 72% of which are singletons. What was sequenced was PBMCs. The source is a man in his fifties in good health and CMV-seronegative. The CDR3 runs from the conserved cysteine through the conserved F or W. The D gene is left open where the match is weak. Clone size is not always given. Where it is, it says once, few, many or a class for expanded clones.

j_gene: TRBJ1-4
abundance: NA
v_gene: TRBV4-1
d_gene: NA
CDR3aa: CASSHAVGSPRNEKLFF
CDR3nt: TGCGCCAGCAGCCACGCCGTAGGCAGTCCGAGGAATGAAAAACTGTTTTTT

j_gene: TRBJ2-7
abundance: NA
v_gene: TRBV27
d_gene: NA
CDR3aa: CASSLSRGILLYEQYF
CDR3nt: TGTGCCAGCAGTTTAAGTAGGGGGATCCTGCTCTACGAGCAGTACTTC

j_gene: TRBJ2-1
abundance: few
v_gene: TRBV5-4
d_gene: TRBD2
CDR3aa: CASSFSSGGAEEQFF
CDR3nt: TGTGCCAGCAGCTTTTCTAGCGGGGGGGCTGAGGAGCAGTTCTTC

j_gene: TRBJ2-3
abundance: NA
v_gene: TRBV14
d_gene: NA
CDR3aa: CASSRQLSSTDTQYF
CDR3nt: TGTGCCAGCAGCCGACAGCTATCTAGCACAGATACGCAGTATTTT

j_gene: TRBJ2-3
abundance: few
v_gene: TRBV10-3
d_gene: NA
CDR3aa: CAVGVTTDTQYF
CDR3nt: TGTGCCGTAGGGGTCACAACAGATACGCAGTATTTT

j_gene: TRBJ2-5
abundance: NA
v_gene: TRBV7-9
d_gene: NA
CDR3aa: CASSLAGGEQETQYF
CDR3nt: TGTGCCAGCAGCTTAGCGGGGGGAGAACAAGAGACCCAGTACTTC

j_gene: TRBJ1-5
abundance: NA
v_gene: TRBV7-8
d_gene: NA
CDR3aa: CASSWDISNQPQHF
CDR3nt: TGTGCCAGCAGTTGGGACATCTCCAATCAGCCCCAGCATTTT

j_gene: TRBJ1-1
abundance: NA
v_gene: TRBV21-1
d_gene: NA
CDR3aa: CASSTSPQDTEAFF
CDR3nt: TGTGCCAGCAGCACCTCGCCTCAGGACACTGAAGCTTTCTTT

j_gene: TRBJ1-5
abundance: NA
v_gene: TRBV2
d_gene: TRBD1
CDR3aa: CASSATGGYQPQHF
CDR3nt: TGTGCCAGCAGTGCGACAGGGGGCTATCAGCCCCAGCATTTT

j_gene: TRBJ1-2
abundance: NA
v_gene: TRBV28
d_gene: TRBD1
CDR3aa: CASSRDRADYGYTF
CDR3nt: TGTGCCAGCAGCCGGGACAGGGCGGACTATGGCTACACCTTC

j_gene: TRBJ2-7
abundance: few
v_gene: TRBV5-1
d_gene: NA
CDR3aa: CASSLGQSFYEQYF
CDR3nt: TGCGCCAGCAGCCTTGGGCAGAGTTTCTACGAGCAGTACTTC

j_gene: TRBJ1-1
abundance: NA
v_gene: TRBV10-3
d_gene: NA
CDR3aa: CAISEGAGRNTEAFF
CDR3nt: TGTGCCATCAGTGAGGGGGCAGGGCGAAACACTGAAGCTTTCTTT

j_gene: TRBJ2-3
abundance: NA
v_gene: TRBV5-4
d_gene: TRBD1
CDR3aa: CASRNPGQGHTDTQYF
CDR3nt: TGTGCCAGCAGGAACCCGGGACAGGGGCACACAGATACGCAGTATTTT

j_gene: TRBJ1-2
abundance: once
v_gene: TRBV6-6
d_gene: NA
CDR3aa: CAGTPSGGRANYGYTF
CDR3nt: TGTGCCGGCACCCCCTCCGGGGGTCGAGCTAACTATGGCTACACCTTC

j_gene: TRBJ2-7
abundance: NA
v_gene: TRBV28
d_gene: TRBD1
CDR3aa: CASSSFLRQGNEQYF
CDR3nt: TGTGCCAGCAGTTCTTTCCTCCGACAGGGGAACGAGCAGTACTTC

j_gene: TRBJ1-2
abundance: few
v_gene: TRBV6-1
d_gene: NA
CDR3aa: CASSGYLLEDYTF
CDR3nt: TGTGCCAGCAGTGGCTACCTTCTAGAAGACTACACCTTC

j_gene: TRBJ2-1
abundance: NA
v_gene: TRBV2
d_gene: NA
CDR3aa: CASSEQVYNEQFF
CDR3nt: TGTGCCAGCAGTGAACAGGTTTACAATGAGCAGTTCTTC

j_gene: TRBJ1-1
abundance: few
v_gene: TRBV5-1
d_gene: TRBD1
CDR3aa: CASSSAGTGITEAFF
CDR3nt: TGCGCCAGCAGCTCCGCTGGGACAGGGATCACTGAAGCTTTCTTT

j_gene: TRBJ1-1
abundance: NA
v_gene: TRBV5-4
d_gene: NA
CDR3aa: CASSLEIFTEAFF
CDR3nt: TGTGCCAGCAGCTTGGAAATCTTCACTGAAGCTTTCTTT

j_gene: TRBJ1-1
abundance: NA
v_gene: TRBV6-1
d_gene: TRBD1
CDR3aa: CASFPRDRANTEAFF
CDR3nt: TGTGCCAGCTTTCCCCGGGACAGGGCGAACACTGAAGCTTTCTTT

j_gene: TRBJ2-3
abundance: few
v_gene: TRBV29-1
d_gene: NA
CDR3aa: CSADRSTDTQYF
CDR3nt: TGCAGCGCTGACAGGTCCACAGATACGCAGTATTTT

j_gene: TRBJ2-3
abundance: NA
v_gene: TRBV19
d_gene: NA
CDR3aa: CASASPRVAGTDTQYF
CDR3nt: TGTGCCAGTGCCTCCCCTCGGGTAGCGGGCACAGATACGCAGTATTTT

j_gene: TRBJ2-1
abundance: NA
v_gene: TRBV27
d_gene: NA
CDR3aa: CASSLDSDNEQFF
CDR3nt: TGTGCCAGCAGCTTGGACAGTGACAATGAGCAGTTCTTC

j_gene: TRBJ2-2
abundance: NA
v_gene: TRBV28
d_gene: TRBD1
CDR3aa: CASSLGQGETGELFF
CDR3nt: TGTGCCAGCAGCCTCGGACAGGGGGAAACCGGGGAGCTGTTTTTT

j_gene: TRBJ2-3
abundance: NA
v_gene: TRBV7-2
d_gene: NA
CDR3aa: CASSLESGLITDTQYF
CDR3nt: TGTGCCAGCAGCTTAGAATCGGGACTCATCACAGATACGCAGTATTTT

j_gene: TRBJ2-7
abundance: many
v_gene: TRBV29-1
d_gene: NA
CDR3aa: CSVVRGAYEQYF
CDR3nt: TGCAGCGTCGTGCGGGGAGCCTACGAGCAGTACTTC

j_gene: TRBJ1-1
abundance: few
v_gene: TRBV28
d_gene: TRBD1
CDR3aa: CASSSPTDRGGWVTEAFF
CDR3nt: TGTGCCAGCAGTTCCCCTACGGACAGGGGGGGTTGGGTCACTGAAGCTTTCTTT

j_gene: TRBJ2-7
abundance: NA
v_gene: TRBV11-2
d_gene: TRBD1
CDR3aa: CASSLTGVVDEQYF
CDR3nt: TGTGCCAGCAGCCTGACAGGGGTAGTCGACGAGCAGTACTTC

j_gene: TRBJ1-5
abundance: NA
v_gene: TRBV7-2
d_gene: NA
CDR3aa: CASSFTGTNNQPQHF
CDR3nt: TGTGCCAGCAGCTTCACAGGGACCAACAATCAGCCCCAGCATTTT

j_gene: TRBJ2-5
abundance: few
v_gene: TRBV2
d_gene: TRBD2
CDR3aa: CASSEESGLAGEETQYF
CDR3nt: TGTGCCAGCAGTGAAGAGAGCGGACTAGCGGGGGAAGAGACCCAGTACTTC

j_gene: TRBJ1-3
abundance: NA
v_gene: TRBV6-6
d_gene: TRBD1
CDR3aa: CASRTGTGINTIYF
CDR3nt: TGTGCCAGCAGAACCGGGACAGGGATCAACACCATATATTTT

j_gene: TRBJ1-1
abundance: NA
v_gene: TRBV5-6
d_gene: TRBD1
CDR3aa: CASSLEGGNTEAFF
CDR3nt: TGTGCCAGCAGCTTGGAAGGGGGCAACACTGAAGCTTTCTTT

j_gene: TRBJ2-5
abundance: NA
v_gene: TRBV9
d_gene: TRBD2
CDR3aa: CASSTQTSGGLETQYF
CDR3nt: TGTGCCAGCAGCACGCAGACTAGCGGGGGGCTGGAGACCCAGTACTTC

j_gene: TRBJ2-7
abundance: NA
v_gene: TRBV10-1
d_gene: TRBD1
CDR3aa: CASNRGQAYEQYF
CDR3nt: TGCGCCAGCAACCGAGGACAGGCCTACGAGCAGTACTTC